Listed below are T cell receptor beta chains from one sample, sequenced in a study of OX40 agonist ivuxolimab in advanced cancers. Clones were sequenced by immunoSEQ multiplex PCR, and TCRdb holds only the in-frame ones, with some missing. The profile shows roughly 120,000 clones, around 91% of them singletons. This specimen consisted of CD4+ or CD8+ T cells sorted from blood, obtained in a trial of the OX40 agonist ivuxolimab. These TCRs come from an adult with an advanced solid tumor such as melanoma, head and neck, liver or kidney cancer. The CDR3 runs from the conserved cysteine through the conserved F or W. D genes are given only for firm matches. Clone size is not always given. Where it is, it says once, few, many or a class for expanded clones.

>TRBV4-1|TRBD1|.|TRBJ2-7
TGCGCCAGCAGCCAACTCAGACAGGGGACCTCCTACGAGCAGTACTTC
CASSQLRQGTSYEQYF
>TRBV28|TRBD1|.|TRBJ2-7
TGTGCCAGCAGTTCCACAGGGGACGAGCAGTACTTC
CASSSTGDEQYF
>TRBV10-3|.|once|TRBJ2-3
TGTGCCATCAGTGATCTTACTGGCCAACATTTT
CAISDLTGQHF
>TRBV6-5|.|.|TRBJ2-7
TGTGCCAGCAGTTACGGGGCATCCTACGAGCAGTACTTC
CASSYGASYEQYF
>TRBV18|TRBD1|.|TRBJ1-5
TGTGCCAGCAAAGTGGGGGGACAGGGGCTTAACCAGCCCCAGCATTTT
CASKVGGQGLNQPQHF
>TRBV5-1|.|.|TRBJ2-7
TGCGCCAGCAGCTTGAGGGCCGCCGGCGGGGACGAGCAGTACTTC
CASSLRAAGGDEQYF
>TRBV7-3|.|once|TRBJ1-1
TGTGCCAGCAGCCCCACCGCCGCGGCTAGGGAAGCTTTCTTT
CASSPTAAAREAFF
>TRBV7-8|.|.|TRBJ2-7
TGTGCCAGCAGCTTAGAAAGGCTAGCACGATACTTC
CASSLERLARYF
>TRBV4-2|.|.|TRBJ1-3
TGTGCCAGCAGCCAAGGGACTGGCCCCACTGGAAACACCATATATTTT
CASSQGTGPTGNTIYF
>TRBV9|.|.|TRBJ2-3
TGTGCCAGCAGACTAGAGGGCACAGATACGCAGTATTTT
CASRLEGTDTQYF
>TRBV28|.|.|TRBJ2-1
TGTGCCAGCAGTTTTCCCCAGGCGAGCTCCTACAATGAGCAGTTCTTC
CASSFPQASSYNEQFF
>TRBV10-1|TRBD1|.|TRBJ2-3
TGCGCCACCTCGACAGGGTCATGGGATACGCAGTATTTT
CATSTGSWDTQYF
>TRBV9|.|few|TRBJ1-6
TGTGCCAGCAGCGTAGTTGGGGACTCACCCCTCCACTTT
CASSVVGDSPLHF
>TRBV7-9|.|.|TRBJ2-3
TGTGCCAGCAGCTTAGCGGCAGGGAAGCACACAGATACGCAGTATTTT
CASSLAAGKHTDTQYF
>TRBV18|.|.|TRBJ1-6
TGTGCCAGCTCACCAGCTAGCAATTCACCCCTCCACTTT
CASSPASNSPLHF
>TRBV7-7|TRBD2|.|TRBJ2-1
TGTGCTAGCAGCTTAGGCCTAGCGGGGTTCAATGAGCAGTTCTTC
CASSLGLAGFNEQFF
>TRBV18|TRBD1|.|TRBJ1-1
TGTGCCAGCTCACTAGGACAGGCAACGAAGAACACTGAAGCTTTCTTT
CASSLGQATKNTEAFF
>TRBV7-9|.|.|TRBJ2-1
TGTGCCAGCAGCTTACTGGGCCAGGGGCCCTACAATGAGCAGTTCTTC
CASSLLGQGPYNEQFF
>TRBV14|.|.|TRBJ1-2
TGTGCCAGCAGCCATCGCTCCCCCGCAGCTAGGACCTTC
CASSHRSPAARTF
>TRBV2|.|.|TRBJ2-2
TGTGCCAGCAGTTATGGGGTCGGGGAGCTGTTTTTT
CASSYGVGELFF
>TRBV2|TRBD1|.|TRBJ1-4
TGTGCCAGCAGTTCCGGGACAGGGGTTGAAAAACTGTTTTTT
CASSSGTGVEKLFF
>TRBV5-1|TRBD1|.|TRBJ1-1
TGCGCCAGCAGCTTGACGACAGGGATGAACACTGAAGCTTTCTTT
CASSLTTGMNTEAFF
>TRBV25-1|TRBD1|once|TRBJ2-3
TGTGCCAGCAGTGAATCAGTTTGGAGACAGGGGGCTGGAGGTACGCAGTATTTT
CASSESVWRQGAGGTQYF
>TRBV7-9|TRBD2|.|TRBJ2-5
TGTGCCAGCAGACTAGCGGGGGTTAGAGAGACCCAGTACTTC
CASRLAGVRETQYF
>TRBV30|.|once|TRBJ2-7
TGTGCCGGGGGACACGGCGCCGGCTACGAGCAGTACTTC
CAGGHGAGYEQYF
>TRBV7-7|.|.|TRBJ2-1
TGTGCTAGCAGCTCCAATTGGGTAGCGGTCGGTGAGCAGTTCTTC
CASSSNWVAVGEQFF
>TRBV19|.|.|TRBJ1-1
TGTGCCAGTAGTATGTTCCTCAACACTGAAGCTTTCTTT
CASSMFLNTEAFF
>TRBV5-6|.|.|TRBJ1-1
TGTGCCAGCAGCTTGGCCTCGGGGGAAATAACTTTCTTT
CASSLASGEITFF
>TRBV2|.|.|TRBJ1-1
TGTGCCAGCAGTGAAGAGGACGGTAACACTGAAGCTTTCTTT
CASSEEDGNTEAFF
>TRBV28|.|.|TRBJ1-1
TGTGCCAGCAGTTTCGGAGGGGAGGGAATGATTGCTGAAGCTTTCTTT
CASSFGGEGMIAEAFF
>TRBV5-4|.|.|TRBJ2-2
TGTGCCAGCAGCTTGGGGACAACTAACACCGGGGAGCTGTTTTTT
CASSLGTTNTGELFF
>TRBV6-5|TRBD1|.|TRBJ1-1
TGTGCCAGCAGTTACGGACAGGGTGACACTGAAGCTTTCTTT
CASSYGQGDTEAFF
>TRBV6-4|TRBD1|.|TRBJ2-1
TGTGCCAGCAGCCGGGACAGTTTCAATGAGCAGTTCTTC
CASSRDSFNEQFF
>TRBV6-4|.|.|TRBJ2-3
TGTGCCAGCAGTGTCGAGCAGAACACAGATACGCAGTATTTT
CASSVEQNTDTQYF
>TRBV18|.|.|TRBJ1-4
TGTGCCAGCTCACCGGGACTTAATGAAAAACTGTTTTTT
CASSPGLNEKLFF
>TRBV5-6|.|.|TRBJ2-3
TGTGCCAGCAGCTCCCTACCGGCCGGGGGTACGCAGTATTTT
CASSSLPAGGTQYF
>TRBV28|.|.|TRBJ1-2
TGTGCCAGCAGAACGTGGGGCTATGGCTACACCTTC
CASRTWGYGYTF
>TRBV5-6|.|once|TRBJ1-2
TGTGCCAGCAGCTTGGGTCAGTATGGCTACACCTTC
CASSLGQYGYTF
>TRBV19|TRBD1|.|TRBJ1-1
TGTGCCACCAAAACCGGGACAGGGGGGACTGAAGCTTTCTTT
CATKTGTGGTEAFF
>TRBV28|TRBD1|.|TRBJ2-1
TGTGCCAGTATGACAGGGGGGGTTAGCTCCTACAATGAGCAGTTCTTC
CASMTGGVSSYNEQFF
>TRBV27|TRBD1|.|TRBJ2-7
TGTGCCAGCAGTCCCCGGGACAGGCTAAACTCCTACGAGCAGTACTTC
CASSPRDRLNSYEQYF
>TRBV5-4|TRBD1|.|TRBJ1-2
TGTGCCAGCAGCTCCGGGACAGGTGGAGGGGACTATGGCTACACCTTC
CASSSGTGGGDYGYTF
>TRBV11-3|.|.|TRBJ2-3
TGTGCCAGCAGCCAGATACAGGGAGGCACAGATACGCAGTATTTT
CASSQIQGGTDTQYF
>TRBV12-2|.|few|TRBJ2-7
TGTGCACAAACCCCGGGACTCCTCTTC
CAQTPGLLF
>TRBV28|.|.|TRBJ2-7
TGTGCCAGCAGTTCTCCCCCGGGAAGTAATTACGAGCAGTACTTC
CASSSPPGSNYEQYF
>TRBV7-2|.|.|TRBJ1-2
TGTGCCAGCAGCTTGCCCTGGGAGGCCCGCTACACCTTC
CASSLPWEARYTF